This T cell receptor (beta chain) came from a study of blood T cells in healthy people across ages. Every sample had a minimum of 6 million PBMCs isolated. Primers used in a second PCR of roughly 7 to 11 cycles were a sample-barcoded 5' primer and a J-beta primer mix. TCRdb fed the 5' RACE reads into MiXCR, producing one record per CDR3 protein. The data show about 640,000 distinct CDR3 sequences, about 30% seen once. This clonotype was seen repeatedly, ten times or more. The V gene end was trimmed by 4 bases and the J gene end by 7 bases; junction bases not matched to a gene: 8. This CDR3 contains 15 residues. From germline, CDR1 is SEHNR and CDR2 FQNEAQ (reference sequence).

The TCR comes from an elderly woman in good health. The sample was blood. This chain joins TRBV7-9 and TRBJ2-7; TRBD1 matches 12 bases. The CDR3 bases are TGTGCCAGCAGCTACCCGGGACAGGGGGCGGGTGAGCAGTACTTC. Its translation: CASSYPGQGAGEQYF.